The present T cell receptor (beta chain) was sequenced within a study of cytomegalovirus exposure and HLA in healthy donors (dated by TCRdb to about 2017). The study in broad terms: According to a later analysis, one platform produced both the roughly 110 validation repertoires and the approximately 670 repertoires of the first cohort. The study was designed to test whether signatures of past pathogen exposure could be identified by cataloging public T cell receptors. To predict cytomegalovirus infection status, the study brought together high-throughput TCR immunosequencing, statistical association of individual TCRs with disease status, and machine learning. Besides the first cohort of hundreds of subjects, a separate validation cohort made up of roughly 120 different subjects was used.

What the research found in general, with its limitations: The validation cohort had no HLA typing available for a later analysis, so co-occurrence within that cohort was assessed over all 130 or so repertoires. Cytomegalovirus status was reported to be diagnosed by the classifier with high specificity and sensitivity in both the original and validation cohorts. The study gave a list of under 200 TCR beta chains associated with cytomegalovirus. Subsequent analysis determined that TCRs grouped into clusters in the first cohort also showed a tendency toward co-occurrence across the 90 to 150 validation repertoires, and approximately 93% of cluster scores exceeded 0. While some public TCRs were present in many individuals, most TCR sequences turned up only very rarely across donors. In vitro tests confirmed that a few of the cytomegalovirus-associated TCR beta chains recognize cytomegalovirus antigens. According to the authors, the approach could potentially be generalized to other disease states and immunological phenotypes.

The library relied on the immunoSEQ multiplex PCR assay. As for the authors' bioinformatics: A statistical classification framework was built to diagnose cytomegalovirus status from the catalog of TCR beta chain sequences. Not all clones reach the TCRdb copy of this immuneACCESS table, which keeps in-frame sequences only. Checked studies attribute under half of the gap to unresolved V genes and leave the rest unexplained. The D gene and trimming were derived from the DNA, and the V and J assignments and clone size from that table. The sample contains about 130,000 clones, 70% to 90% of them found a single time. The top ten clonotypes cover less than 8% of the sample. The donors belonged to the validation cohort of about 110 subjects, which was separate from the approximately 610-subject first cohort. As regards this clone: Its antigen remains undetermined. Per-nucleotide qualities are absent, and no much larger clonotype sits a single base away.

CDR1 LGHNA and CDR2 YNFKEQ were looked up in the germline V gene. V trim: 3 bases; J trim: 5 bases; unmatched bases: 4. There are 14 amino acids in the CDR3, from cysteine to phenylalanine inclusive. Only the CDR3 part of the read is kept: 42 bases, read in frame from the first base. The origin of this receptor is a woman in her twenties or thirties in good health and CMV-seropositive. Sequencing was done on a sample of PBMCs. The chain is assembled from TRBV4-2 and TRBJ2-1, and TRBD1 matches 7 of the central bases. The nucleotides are TGTGCCAGCAGCCAGGAGACAGGGCACAATGAGCAGTTCTTC. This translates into CASSQETGHNEQFF.